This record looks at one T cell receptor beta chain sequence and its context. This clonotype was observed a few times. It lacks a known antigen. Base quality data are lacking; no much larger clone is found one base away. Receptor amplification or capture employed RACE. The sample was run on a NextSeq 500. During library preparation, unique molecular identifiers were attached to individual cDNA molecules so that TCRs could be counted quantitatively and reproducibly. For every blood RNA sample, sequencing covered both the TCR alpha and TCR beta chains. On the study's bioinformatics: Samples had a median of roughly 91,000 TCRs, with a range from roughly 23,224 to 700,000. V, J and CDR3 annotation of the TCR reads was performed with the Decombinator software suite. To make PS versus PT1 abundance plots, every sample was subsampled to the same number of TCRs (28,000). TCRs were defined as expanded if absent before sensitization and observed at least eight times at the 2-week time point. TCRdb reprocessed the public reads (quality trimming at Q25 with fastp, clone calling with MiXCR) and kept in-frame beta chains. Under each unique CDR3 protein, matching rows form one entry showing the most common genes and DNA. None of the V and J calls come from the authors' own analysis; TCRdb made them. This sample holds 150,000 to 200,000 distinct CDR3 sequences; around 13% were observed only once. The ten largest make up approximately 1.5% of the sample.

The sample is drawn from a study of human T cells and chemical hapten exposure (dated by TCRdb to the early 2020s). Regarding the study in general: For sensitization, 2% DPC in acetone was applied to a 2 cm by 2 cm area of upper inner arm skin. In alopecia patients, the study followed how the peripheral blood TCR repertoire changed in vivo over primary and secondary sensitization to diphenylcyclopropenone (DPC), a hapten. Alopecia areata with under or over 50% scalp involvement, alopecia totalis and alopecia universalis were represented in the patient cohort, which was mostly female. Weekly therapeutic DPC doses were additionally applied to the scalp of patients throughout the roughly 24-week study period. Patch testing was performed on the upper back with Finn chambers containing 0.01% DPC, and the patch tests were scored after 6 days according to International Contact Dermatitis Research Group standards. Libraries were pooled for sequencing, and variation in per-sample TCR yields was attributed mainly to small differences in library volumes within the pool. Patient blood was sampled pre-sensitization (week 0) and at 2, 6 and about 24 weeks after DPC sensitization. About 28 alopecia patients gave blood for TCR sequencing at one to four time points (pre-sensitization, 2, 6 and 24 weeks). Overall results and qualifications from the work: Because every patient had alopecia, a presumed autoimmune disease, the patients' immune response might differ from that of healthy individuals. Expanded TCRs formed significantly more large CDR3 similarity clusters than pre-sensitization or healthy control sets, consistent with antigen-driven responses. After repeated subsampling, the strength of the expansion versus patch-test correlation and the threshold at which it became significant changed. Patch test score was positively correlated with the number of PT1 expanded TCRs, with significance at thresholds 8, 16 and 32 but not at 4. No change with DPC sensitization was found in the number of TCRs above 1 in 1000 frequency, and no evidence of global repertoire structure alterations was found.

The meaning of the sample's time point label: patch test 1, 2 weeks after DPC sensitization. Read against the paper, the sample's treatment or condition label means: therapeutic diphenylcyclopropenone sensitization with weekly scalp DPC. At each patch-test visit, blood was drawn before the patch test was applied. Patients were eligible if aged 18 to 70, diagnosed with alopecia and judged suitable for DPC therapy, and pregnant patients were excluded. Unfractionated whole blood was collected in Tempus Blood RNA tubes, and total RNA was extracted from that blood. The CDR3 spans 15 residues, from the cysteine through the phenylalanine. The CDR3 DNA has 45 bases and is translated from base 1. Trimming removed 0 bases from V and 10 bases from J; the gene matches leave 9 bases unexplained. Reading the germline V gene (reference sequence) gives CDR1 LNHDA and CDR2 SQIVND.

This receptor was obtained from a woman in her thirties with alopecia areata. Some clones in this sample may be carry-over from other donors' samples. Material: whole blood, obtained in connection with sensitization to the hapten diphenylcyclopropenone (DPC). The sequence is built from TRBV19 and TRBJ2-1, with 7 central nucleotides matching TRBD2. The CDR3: CASSIDSVAGVEQFF. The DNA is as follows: TGTGCCAGTAGTATAGATTCAGTCGCGGGAGTGGAGCAGTTCTTC.